This TCR beta chain is drawn from a study of T cell repertoires in cytomegalovirus infection. Background on the study: It was the public TCR beta signatures that indicated both CMV infection and matching HLA type.

TCRdb ran MiXCR on the reads and lists one entry per CDR3 protein. The data contain 200,000 to 300,000 distinct CDR3 sequences, approximately 8.3% of them singletons. The CDR3 is 14 amino acids. V was clipped by 4 bases and J by 8 bases; unmatched bases: 8. CDR1 is SGHKS, CDR2 YYEKEE, per germline (reference sequence). The origin of this receptor is a human donor in good health (CMV status not recorded). Some clones in this sample may be carry-over from other donors' samples. The V and J genes are TRBV5-5 and TRBJ1-4; 7 bases align to TRBD1. The source material was PBMCs. CDR3 residues: CASSPGTAREKLFF. The CDR3 DNA sequence: TGTGCCAGCAGCCCCGGGACAGCCAGAGAAAAACTGTTTTTT.